This is a list of T cell receptor beta chains from one sample in a study of blood T cell repertoires in COVID-19. Method: immunoSEQ multiplex PCR; TCRdb's copy keeps in-frame clones and lacks some. Found here are a few hundred thousand clones, roughly 89% of them singletons; the top ten hold under 5%. Sequencing was performed on PBMCs or T cells enriched from blood (not recorded which). The source is a woman younger than 45 who had recovered from COVID-19. Each CDR3 is given with its conserved first and last residue. A D gene is named only where the DNA matches it firmly. For some rows the clone size is stated as once, few or many, or as a class when expanded; others skip it.

D gene: TRBD1; clone size: once; V gene: TRBV28; J gene: TRBJ1-1; CDR3 DNA: TGTGCCAGCAGTTTACCAACAGGGGGTCGGGAAGCTTTCTTT; CDR3 protein: CASSLPTGGREAFF
D gene: NA; clone size: NA; V gene: TRBV2; J gene: TRBJ1-5; CDR3 DNA: TGTGCCACTCGGGGGGACAGCAATCAGCCCCAGCATTTT; CDR3 protein: CATRGDSNQPQHF
D gene: NA; clone size: NA; V gene: TRBV19; J gene: TRBJ2-7; CDR3 DNA: TGTGCCAGTAGTATGGTCTTCCGAGGCTACGAGCAGTACTTC; CDR3 protein: CASSMVFRGYEQYF
D gene: NA; clone size: NA; V gene: TRBV29-1; J gene: TRBJ1-4; CDR3 DNA: TGCAGCGTTGGGGCACAGGAAAAACTGTTTTTT; CDR3 protein: CSVGAQEKLFF
D gene: TRBD1; clone size: NA; V gene: TRBV28; J gene: TRBJ2-1; CDR3 DNA: TGTGCCGGAAGGACAGGGGGAGCCTACAATGAGCAGTTCTTC; CDR3 protein: CAGRTGGAYNEQFF
D gene: TRBD1; clone size: few; V gene: TRBV4-1; J gene: TRBJ2-7; CDR3 DNA: TGCGCCAGCAGCCAAGATCCCCTACCGACAGGGTTGGGTAACGAGCAGTACTTC; CDR3 protein: CASSQDPLPTGLGNEQYF
D gene: TRBD2; clone size: NA; V gene: TRBV28; J gene: TRBJ2-7; CDR3 DNA: TGTGCCAGCAGACCAAGCGGGATCCACGAGCAGTACTTC; CDR3 protein: CASRPSGIHEQYF
D gene: TRBD1; clone size: NA; V gene: TRBV7-2; J gene: TRBJ1-2; CDR3 DNA: TGTGCCAGCAGCTTCGGTGGGGCAGGGGGTATTGCCGTGGGCTACACCTTC; CDR3 protein: CASSFGGAGGIAVGYTF
D gene: NA; clone size: NA; V gene: TRBV19; J gene: TRBJ1-2; CDR3 DNA: TGTGCCAGTACTAACCCGCTGACAGGCAACTATGGCTACACCTTC; CDR3 protein: CASTNPLTGNYGYTF
D gene: TRBD1; clone size: NA; V gene: TRBV3-1/TRBV3-2; J gene: TRBJ1-3; CDR3 DNA: TGTGCCAGCAGCCATACCGGGACAGCGGACTCTGGAAACACCATATATTTT; CDR3 protein: CASSHTGTADSGNTIYF
D gene: NA; clone size: once; V gene: TRBV7-9; J gene: TRBJ2-1; CDR3 DNA: TGTGCCAGCAGCTTCCGACTCCTAGATGAGCAGTTCTTC; CDR3 protein: CASSFRLLDEQFF
D gene: NA; clone size: NA; V gene: TRBV11-1; J gene: TRBJ2-1; CDR3 DNA: TGTGCCAGCAGCTTACTCTTGGAGGGTTCGAATGAGCAGTTCTTC; CDR3 protein: CASSLLLEGSNEQFF
D gene: TRBD1; clone size: NA; V gene: TRBV28; J gene: TRBJ2-7; CDR3 DNA: TGTGCCAGCAGCTCCATAAGCGGACAGGGAGTATACGAGCAGTACTTC; CDR3 protein: CASSSISGQGVYEQYF
D gene: TRBD2; clone size: NA; V gene: TRBV7-9; J gene: TRBJ2-3; CDR3 DNA: TGTGCCAGCAGCTCCCGGACTAGCGGGTTAGTCACAGATACGCAGTATTTT; CDR3 protein: CASSSRTSGLVTDTQYF
D gene: NA; clone size: NA; V gene: TRBV30; J gene: TRBJ2-2; CDR3 DNA: TGTGCCTGGAGTGTAGTGGCCACCGGGGAGCTGTTTTTT; CDR3 protein: CAWSVVATGELFF
D gene: NA; clone size: NA; V gene: TRBV28; J gene: TRBJ1-2; CDR3 DNA: TGTTCCACCTGGGGGGACAACTATGGCTACACCTTC; CDR3 protein: CSTWGDNYGYTF
D gene: TRBD1; clone size: NA; V gene: TRBV25-1; J gene: TRBJ1-5; CDR3 DNA: TGTGCCAGCAGTGAATTCGGGGGACAGGGGCCCCAGCATTTT; CDR3 protein: CASSEFGGQGPQHF
D gene: TRBD1; clone size: NA; V gene: TRBV30; J gene: TRBJ1-2; CDR3 DNA: TGTGCCTGGAGCCGTACAGGGGGACAGGGTGGATCTAAAGGCTACACCTTC; CDR3 protein: CAWSRTGGQGGSKGYTF
D gene: NA; clone size: NA; V gene: TRBV25-1; J gene: TRBJ2-1; CDR3 DNA: TGTGCCACCAGTAAGCTCTCCTACAATGAGCAGTTCTTC; CDR3 protein: CATSKLSYNEQFF
D gene: NA; clone size: NA; V gene: TRBV4-3; J gene: TRBJ1-6; CDR3 DNA: TGCGCCAGCAGCCAAGAGAGGGCACGAAGTGAGGCCCTCCACTTT; CDR3 protein: CASSQERARSEALHF
D gene: TRBD1; clone size: NA; V gene: TRBV4-3; J gene: TRBJ2-1; CDR3 DNA: TGCGCCAGCAGCCAAGATTTCTCACAGGGGGTCTACAATGAGCAGTTCTTC; CDR3 protein: CASSQDFSQGVYNEQFF
D gene: TRBD1; clone size: once; V gene: TRBV6-2/TRBV6-3; J gene: TRBJ2-7; CDR3 DNA: TGTGCCAGCAGTTTTCAGGGGGCGCGGGGCTCCTACGAGCAGTACTTC; CDR3 protein: CASSFQGARGSYEQYF
D gene: NA; clone size: NA; V gene: TRBV27; J gene: TRBJ2-7; CDR3 DNA: TGTGCCAGCAGTTGGTTCCGAGGGCAACGAGAGCAGTACTTC; CDR3 protein: CASSWFRGQREQYF
D gene: NA; clone size: NA; V gene: TRBV6-5; J gene: TRBJ1-5; CDR3 DNA: TGTGCCAGCCAGAGACACTTCCAAGAGGGTCAGCCCCAGCATTTT; CDR3 protein: CASQRHFQEGQPQHF
D gene: TRBD1; clone size: NA; V gene: TRBV11-2; J gene: TRBJ2-1; CDR3 DNA: TGTGCCAGCAGCCGCCAGGGGGCAGGCTACAATGAGCAGTTCTTC; CDR3 protein: CASSRQGAGYNEQFF
D gene: NA; clone size: NA; V gene: TRBV18; J gene: TRBJ1-2; CDR3 DNA: TGTGCCAGCTCACCGACAGGTGATGGCTACACCTTC; CDR3 protein: CASSPTGDGYTF
D gene: NA; clone size: NA; V gene: TRBV28; J gene: TRBJ1-3; CDR3 DNA: TGTGCCAGCAGTTTAGTAGTAGGGGCGCCAGTCTCGCTGAACTCTGGAAACACCATATATTTT; CDR3 protein: CASSLVVGAPVSLNSGNTIYF
D gene: NA; clone size: NA; V gene: TRBV3-1/TRBV3-2; J gene: TRBJ1-6; CDR3 DNA: TGTGCCAGCAGCTACACAGATTCACCCCTCCACTTT; CDR3 protein: CASSYTDSPLHF
D gene: TRBD1; clone size: NA; V gene: TRBV19; J gene: TRBJ1-5; CDR3 DNA: TGTGCCAGTAGTCCACGACAGGGCCAGGACAATCAGCCCCAGCATTTT; CDR3 protein: CASSPRQGQDNQPQHF
D gene: NA; clone size: NA; V gene: TRBV28; J gene: TRBJ1-1; CDR3 DNA: TGTGCCAGCAGAGGCGTTTCGGGGGGGAACACTGAAGCTTTCTTT; CDR3 protein: CASRGVSGGNTEAFF
D gene: NA; clone size: NA; V gene: TRBV12-5; J gene: TRBJ2-5; CDR3 DNA: TGTGCTAGTGGTTTGGAGGCAGGGCTAACCCAGTACTTC; CDR3 protein: CASGLEAGLTQYF
D gene: TRBD2; clone size: NA; V gene: TRBV11-2; J gene: TRBJ2-7; CDR3 DNA: TGTGCCAGCAGCCAGGGACTAGCGGCAGCCTACGAGCAGTACTTC; CDR3 protein: CASSQGLAAAYEQYF
D gene: NA; clone size: NA; V gene: TRBV27; J gene: TRBJ1-1; CDR3 DNA: TGTGCCAGCAGTTTATTAGCAGGGTACACTGAAGCTTTCTTT; CDR3 protein: CASSLLAGYTEAFF
D gene: TRBD1; clone size: NA; V gene: TRBV10-3; J gene: TRBJ1-6; CDR3 DNA: TGTGCCATCAGCGCGGAACAGGGGGTCCCCTATTCACCCCTCCACTTT; CDR3 protein: CAISAEQGVPYSPLHF
D gene: TRBD1; clone size: NA; V gene: TRBV18; J gene: TRBJ2-7; CDR3 DNA: TGTGCCAGCTCACCAGGGACAGGGGGCGTAGAGCAGTACTTC; CDR3 protein: CASSPGTGGVEQYF
D gene: TRBD1; clone size: NA; V gene: TRBV10-3; J gene: TRBJ1-2; CDR3 DNA: TGTGCCATCAGTGGGGGGGACAGGGACTATGGCTACACCTTC; CDR3 protein: CAISGGDRDYGYTF
D gene: NA; clone size: NA; V gene: TRBV7-2; J gene: TRBJ2-7; CDR3 DNA: TGTGCCAGCAGCGTTCGGGGGGCCCCCCTCTACGAGCAGTACTTC; CDR3 protein: CASSVRGAPLYEQYF
D gene: TRBD1; clone size: NA; V gene: TRBV5-1; J gene: TRBJ2-4; CDR3 DNA: TGCGCCAGCAGCCGAACAGGGGGCGCGGCCAAAAACATTCAGTACTTC; CDR3 protein: CASSRTGGAAKNIQYF
D gene: NA; clone size: NA; V gene: TRBV12-3/TRBV12-4; J gene: TRBJ1-2; CDR3 DNA: TGTGCCAGCAATAGGGATTGGGGGCAAGGCTACACCTTC; CDR3 protein: CASNRDWGQGYTF
D gene: NA; clone size: NA; V gene: TRBV5-4; J gene: TRBJ2-4; CDR3 DNA: TGTGCCAGCAGCTTCAAAGGGGCGGCCAAAAACATTCAGTACTTC; CDR3 protein: CASSFKGAAKNIQYF
D gene: TRBD2; clone size: NA; V gene: TRBV5-4; J gene: TRBJ2-1; CDR3 DNA: TGTGCCAGCAGCTTAGCGGGAGGGCGTAATGAGCAGTTCTTC; CDR3 protein: CASSLAGGRNEQFF
D gene: NA; clone size: NA; V gene: TRBV19; J gene: TRBJ1-5; CDR3 DNA: TGTGCCAGTAGTATCCAGGCTAGCAATCAGCCCCAGCATTTT; CDR3 protein: CASSIQASNQPQHF
D gene: NA; clone size: NA; V gene: TRBV5-1; J gene: TRBJ1-2; CDR3 DNA: TGCGCCAGCAGCTTGAACGGTTTTCGGCCTGCGGATGGCTACACCTTC; CDR3 protein: CASSLNGFRPADGYTF
D gene: NA; clone size: once; V gene: TRBV28; J gene: TRBJ1-1; CDR3 DNA: TGTGCCAGCAGTCCGCGATTCTCAGGGGTGGGCACTGAAGCTTTCTTT; CDR3 protein: CASSPRFSGVGTEAFF
D gene: TRBD1; clone size: NA; V gene: TRBV29-1; J gene: TRBJ1-1; CDR3 DNA: TGCAGCGTTGTGCCGACAGGGTCGATGAACACTGAAGCTTTCTTT; CDR3 protein: CSVVPTGSMNTEAFF